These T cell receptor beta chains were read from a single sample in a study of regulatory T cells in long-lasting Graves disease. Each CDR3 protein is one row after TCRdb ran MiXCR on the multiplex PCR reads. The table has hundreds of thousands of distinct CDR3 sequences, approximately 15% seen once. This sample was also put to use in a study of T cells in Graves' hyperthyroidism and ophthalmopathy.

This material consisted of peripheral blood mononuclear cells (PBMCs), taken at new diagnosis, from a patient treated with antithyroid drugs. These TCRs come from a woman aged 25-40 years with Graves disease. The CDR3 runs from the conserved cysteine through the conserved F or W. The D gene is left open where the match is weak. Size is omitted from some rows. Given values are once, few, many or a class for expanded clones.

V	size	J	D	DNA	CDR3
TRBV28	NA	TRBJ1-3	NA	TGTGCCAGCAGTTTCCCCACCTCTGGAAACACCATATATTTT	CASSFPTSGNTIYF
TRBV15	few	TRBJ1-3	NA	TGTGCCACCAGCAGACAACAGGGAAACACCATATATTTT	CATSRQQGNTIYF
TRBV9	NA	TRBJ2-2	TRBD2	TGTGCCAGCAGCCCCATTCGCGGGAGTACGAACACCGGGGAGCTGTTTTTT	CASSPIRGSTNTGELFF
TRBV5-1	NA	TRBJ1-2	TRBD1	TGCGCCAGCAGCTTGGTGTGGGACAGGGGAACTGGCTACACCTTC	CASSLVWDRGTGYTF
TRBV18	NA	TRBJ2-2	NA	TGTGCCAGCTCACCAATCAGCAGATCGAACACCGGGGAGCTGTTTTTT	CASSPISRSNTGELFF
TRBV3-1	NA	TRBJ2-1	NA	TGTGCCAGCAGCCACCCCCGGGGTGAGCAGTTCTTC	CASSHPRGEQFF
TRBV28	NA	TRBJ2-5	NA	TGTGCCAGCAGAAGGCCACTAGGGACCCAAGAGACCCAGTACTTC	CASRRPLGTQETQYF
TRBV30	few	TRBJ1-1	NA	TGTGCCTGGGCACGGTCCGAGAACACTGAAGCTTTCTTT	CAWARSENTEAFF
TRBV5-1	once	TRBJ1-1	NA	TGTGCCAGCAGCCAAAGGGGGAAGGGGACTGAAGCTTTCTTT	CASSQRGKGTEAFF
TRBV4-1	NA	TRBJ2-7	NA	TGCGCCAGCAGCCAAGGGAGTGAGTTGGGGTCCTACGAGCAGTACTTC	CASSQGSELGSYEQYF
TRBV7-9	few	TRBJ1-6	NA	TGTGCCAGCAGCCCCCCCAGGGTGGCGGGTTCACCCCTCCACTTT	CASSPPRVAGSPLHF
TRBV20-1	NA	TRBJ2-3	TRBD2	TGCAGTGCTAGAGACGGCCGGGGCGGGCTAGCGGGAGGGCCTAGCACAGATACGCAGTATTTT	CSARDGRGGLAGGPSTDTQYF
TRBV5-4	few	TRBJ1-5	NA	TGTGCCAGCAGCTTGTTTGACAGGCCCAATCAGCCCCAGCATTTT	CASSLFDRPNQPQHF
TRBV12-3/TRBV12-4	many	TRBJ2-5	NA	TGTGCCAGCACCTCAAGGAGAGAGGGAGAGACCCAGTACTTC	CASTSRREGETQYF
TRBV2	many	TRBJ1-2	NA	TGTGCCAGCAGCACGGACGGGAACTATGGCTACACCTTC	CASSTDGNYGYTF
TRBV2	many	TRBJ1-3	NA	TGTGCCAGCAGTGAAGGGGGATCCGCTGGAAACACCATATATTTT	CASSEGGSAGNTIYF
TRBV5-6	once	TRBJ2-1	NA	TGTGCCAGCAGCCCTGTGCCCGGGAGAGAGGTTGAGCAGTTCTTC	CASSPVPGREVEQFF
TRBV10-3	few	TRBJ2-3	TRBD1	TGTGCCATCAGTGAAAAAAAGGGGGCTGATAGGACAGATACGCAGTATTTT	CAISEKKGADRTDTQYF
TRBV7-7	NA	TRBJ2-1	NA	TGTGCTAGCAGCCGGCTAGCGCCCCAAGGCAATGAGCAGTTCTTC	CASSRLAPQGNEQFF
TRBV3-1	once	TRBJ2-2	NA	TGTGCCAGCAGACAGGGTTTGGTCGGGAAGCTGTTTTTT	CASRQGLVGKLFF
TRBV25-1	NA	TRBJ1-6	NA	TGTGCCAGCAGTGAATACGAGACAGCGAATTCACCCCTCCACTTT	CASSEYETANSPLHF
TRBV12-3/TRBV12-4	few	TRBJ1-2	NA	TGTGCCGGCAGTCCCCACAGCTATGGCTACACCTTC	CAGSPHSYGYTF
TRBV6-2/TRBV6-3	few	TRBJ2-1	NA	TGTGCCAGCAGTGAACGCCACCCCGGGGTCAAAGAGCAGTTCTTC	CASSERHPGVKEQFF
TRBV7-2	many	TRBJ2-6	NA	TGTGCCAGCAGCTTAGACAGCTCTGGGGCCAACGTCCTGACTTTC	CASSLDSSGANVLTF
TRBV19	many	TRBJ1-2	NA	TGTGCCAGTAGTCTTAGGACGGTCAACTATGGCTACACCTTC	CASSLRTVNYGYTF
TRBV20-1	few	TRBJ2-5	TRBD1	TGCAGTGCTCCGACAGGGGGGGAGACCCAGTACTTC	CSAPTGGETQYF
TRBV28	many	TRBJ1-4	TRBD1	TGTGCCAGCAGCTCGGGACAGGGTAACGAAAAACTGTTTTTT	CASSSGQGNEKLFF
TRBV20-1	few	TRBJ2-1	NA	TGCAGTGCCGTACCCCTACAGGGCCTCACTAACAATGAGCAGTTCTTC	CSAVPLQGLTNNEQFF
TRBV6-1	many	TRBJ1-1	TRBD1	TGTGCCAGCTCCCGATTGGGACAGTTGAACACTGAAGCTTTCTTT	CASSRLGQLNTEAFF
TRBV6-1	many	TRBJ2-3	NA	TGTGCCAGCAGTCGTTTAGCGCGCACAGATACGCAGTATTTT	CASSRLARTDTQYF
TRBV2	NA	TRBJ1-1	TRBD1	TGTGCCAGCAGAGGGACAGGGGCCGCCTACGAAGCTTTCTTT	CASRGTGAAYEAFF
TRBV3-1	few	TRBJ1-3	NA	TGTGCCAGCAGCGGAGCATTTGCTGGAAACACCATATATTTT	CASSGAFAGNTIYF
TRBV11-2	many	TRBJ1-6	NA	TGTGCCAGCAGCTTAGAAGGGACGGGAAATTCACCCCTCCACTTT	CASSLEGTGNSPLHF
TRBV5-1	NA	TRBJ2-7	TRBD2	TGCGCCAGCAGCTCCGGACTAGCGGGAGTTTTTCTCTACGAGCAGTACTTC	CASSSGLAGVFLYEQYF
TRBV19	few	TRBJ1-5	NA	TGTGCCAGTAGAACCGGACTGTTTACAAATCAGCCCCAGCATTTT	CASRTGLFTNQPQHF
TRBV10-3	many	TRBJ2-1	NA	TGTGCCATCAGTTACGGGAGTAGCAATGAGCAGTTCTTC	CAISYGSSNEQFF
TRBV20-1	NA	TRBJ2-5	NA	TGCAGTGCTCTAGCGATGGGGGAGACCCAGTACTTC	CSALAMGETQYF
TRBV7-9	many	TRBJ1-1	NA	TGTGCCAGCAGCCCGCTGCTCGCCAGGGGATCGAACACTGAAGCTTTCTTT	CASSPLLARGSNTEAFF
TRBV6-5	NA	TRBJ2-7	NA	TGTGCCAGCAGTTACTCCAAGGGGGGGCGCGGCTACGAGCAGTACTTC	CASSYSKGGRGYEQYF
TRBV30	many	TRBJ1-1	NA	TGTGCCTGGAGTGGCGATTTAAACACTGAAGCTTTCTTT	CAWSGDLNTEAFF
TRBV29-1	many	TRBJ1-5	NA	TGCAGCGTCCGAGAAGGGAGCAATCAGCCCCAGCATTTT	CSVREGSNQPQHF
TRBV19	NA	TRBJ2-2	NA	TGTGCCTGCGGTTGGTTGGGAATTAAAACTAACACCGGGGAGCTGTTTTTT	CACGWLGIKTNTGELFF
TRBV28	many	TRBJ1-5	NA	TGTGCCAGCAGCTCAGATAGGGGCAGGGCACCTCAGCCCCAGCATTTT	CASSSDRGRAPQPQHF
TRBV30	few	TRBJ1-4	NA	TGTGCCTGCCACGAGGGGACTGGCAAAAAACTGTTTTTT	CACHEGTGKKLFF
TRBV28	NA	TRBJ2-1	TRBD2	TGTGCCAGCAGCCCCCTTGGGCGGGAGGACGAGCAGTTCTTC	CASSPLGREDEQFF
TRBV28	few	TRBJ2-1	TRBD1	TGTGCCAGCAGTACGGGACAGGGTACGTACAATGAGCAGTTCTTC	CASSTGQGTYNEQFF
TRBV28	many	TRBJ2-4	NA	TGTGCCAGCAGTTTAATTTTTTCGACCAGGTTGTACTTC	CASSLIFSTRLYF
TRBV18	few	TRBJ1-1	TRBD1	TGTGCCAGCTCACAAACGACAGGGGATACTGAAGCTTTCTTT	CASSQTTGDTEAFF
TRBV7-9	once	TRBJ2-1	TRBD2	TGTGCCGGCAGGCGGGAGGGTCCCTACAATGAGCAGTTCTTC	CAGRREGPYNEQFF
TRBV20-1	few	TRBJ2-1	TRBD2	TGCAGTGCCCCGGGACTAGCGGGTGTGACGAAGGGGTATGAGCAGTTCTTC	CSAPGLAGVTKGYEQFF
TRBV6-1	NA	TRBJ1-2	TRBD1	TGTGCCAGCAGTCTAGCGGGACAGGATTCAAGGGGCTACACCTTC	CASSLAGQDSRGYTF
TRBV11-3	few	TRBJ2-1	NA	TGTGCCAGCCGAGGTATGGGTAATGAGCAGTTCTTC	CASRGMGNEQFF
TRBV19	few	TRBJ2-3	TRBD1	TGTGCCAGTAGTAAGACAGGGATCACAGATACGCAGTATTTT	CASSKTGITDTQYF
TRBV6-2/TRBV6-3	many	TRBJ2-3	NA	TGTGCCAGCAGTGTCCACGTTTCTAGCACAGATACGCAGTATTTT	CASSVHVSSTDTQYF
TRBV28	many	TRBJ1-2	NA	TGTGCCAGCATCCTAGGGGTTGGCGATGGCTACACCTTC	CASILGVGDGYTF
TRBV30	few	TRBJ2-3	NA	TGTGCCTGGGACAGACAGGCAGATACGCAGTATTTT	CAWDRQADTQYF
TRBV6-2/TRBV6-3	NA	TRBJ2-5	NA	TGTGCCAGCAGTGTTGTTAGATACAGCGTACAAGAGACCCAGTACTTC	CASSVVRYSVQETQYF
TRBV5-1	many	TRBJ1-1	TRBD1	TGCGCCAGCAGCTCGCTTGACAGGGGGCCTGAAGCTTTCTTT	CASSSLDRGPEAFF
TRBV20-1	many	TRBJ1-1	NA	TGCAGTGCTAGAGATACCCGGGGTGGAACTGAAGCTTTCTTT	CSARDTRGGTEAFF